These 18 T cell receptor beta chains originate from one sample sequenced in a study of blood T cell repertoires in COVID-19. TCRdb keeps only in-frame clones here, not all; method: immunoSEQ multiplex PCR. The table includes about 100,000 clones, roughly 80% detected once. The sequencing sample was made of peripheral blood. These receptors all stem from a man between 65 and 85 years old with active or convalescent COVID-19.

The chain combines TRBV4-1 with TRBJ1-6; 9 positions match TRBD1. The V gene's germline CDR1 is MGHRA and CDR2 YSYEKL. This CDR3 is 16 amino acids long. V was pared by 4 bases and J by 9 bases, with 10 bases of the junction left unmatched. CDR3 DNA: TGCGCCAGCAGCCCTCCCACAGGGGGCCTGGGTTCACCCCTCCACTTT. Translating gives CASSPPTGGLGSPLHF.

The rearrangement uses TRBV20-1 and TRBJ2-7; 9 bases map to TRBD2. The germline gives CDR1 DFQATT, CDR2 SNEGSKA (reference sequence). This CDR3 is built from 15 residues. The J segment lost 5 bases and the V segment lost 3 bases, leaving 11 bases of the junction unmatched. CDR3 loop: CSASQAGGPVHEQYF. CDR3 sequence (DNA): TGCAGTGCTAGTCAGGCGGGAGGGCCGGTCCACGAGCAGTACTTC.

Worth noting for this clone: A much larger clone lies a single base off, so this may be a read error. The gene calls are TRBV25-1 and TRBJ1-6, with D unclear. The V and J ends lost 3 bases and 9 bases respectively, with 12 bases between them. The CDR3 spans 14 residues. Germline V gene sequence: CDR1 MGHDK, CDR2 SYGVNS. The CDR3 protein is CASSDRSGISPLHF. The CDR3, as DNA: TGTGCCAGCAGTGACAGGAGCGGTATTTCACCCCTCCACTTT.

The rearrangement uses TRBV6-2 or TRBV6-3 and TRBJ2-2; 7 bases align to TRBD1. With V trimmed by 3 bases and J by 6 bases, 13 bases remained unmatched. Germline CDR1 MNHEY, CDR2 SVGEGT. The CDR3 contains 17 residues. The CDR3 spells CASSYTFQGVGAGELFF. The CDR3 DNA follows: TGTGCCAGCAGTTATACCTTCCAGGGGGTCGGCGCCGGGGAGCTGTTTTTT.

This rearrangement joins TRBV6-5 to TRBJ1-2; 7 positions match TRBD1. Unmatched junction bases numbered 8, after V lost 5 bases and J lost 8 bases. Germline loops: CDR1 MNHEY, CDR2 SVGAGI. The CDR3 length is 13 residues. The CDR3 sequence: CASSQLRGQGYTF. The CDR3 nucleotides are TGTGCCAGCAGTCAGTTGAGGGGACAGGGCTACACCTTC.

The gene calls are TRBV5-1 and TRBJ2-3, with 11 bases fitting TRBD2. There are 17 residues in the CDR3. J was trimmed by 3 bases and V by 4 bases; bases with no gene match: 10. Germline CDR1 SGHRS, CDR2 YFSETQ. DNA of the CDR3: TGCGCCAGCAGCCTTTTGGCCCTAGCGGGAGGTACAGATACGCAGTATTTT. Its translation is CASSLLALAGGTDTQYF.

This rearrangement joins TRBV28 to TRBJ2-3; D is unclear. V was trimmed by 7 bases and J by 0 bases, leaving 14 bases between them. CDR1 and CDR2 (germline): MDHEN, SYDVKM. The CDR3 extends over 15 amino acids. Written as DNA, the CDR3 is TGTGCCAGCACCTACACGGCGACTAGCACAGATACGCAGTATTTT. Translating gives CASTYTATSTDTQYF. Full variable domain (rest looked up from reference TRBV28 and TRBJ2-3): DVKVTQSSRYLVKRTGEKVFLECVQDMDHENMFWYRQDPGLGLRLIYFSYDVKMKEKGDIPEGYSVSREKKERFSLILESASTNQTSMYLCASTYTATSTDTQYFGPGTRLTVL.

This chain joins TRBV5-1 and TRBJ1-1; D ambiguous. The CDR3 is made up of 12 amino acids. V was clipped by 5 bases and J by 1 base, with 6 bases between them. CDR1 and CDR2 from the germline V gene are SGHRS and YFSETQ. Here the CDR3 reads CASRSSNTEAFF. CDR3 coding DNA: TGCGCCAGCAGATCCTCGAACACTGAAGCTTTCTTT.

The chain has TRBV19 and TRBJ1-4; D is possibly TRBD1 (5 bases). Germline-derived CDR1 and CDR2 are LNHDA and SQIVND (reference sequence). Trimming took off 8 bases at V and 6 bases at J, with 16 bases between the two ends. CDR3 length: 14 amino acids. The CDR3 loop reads CASSAGRTDEKLFF. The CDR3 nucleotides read TGTGCCAGTTCCGCAGGGAGGACGGATGAAAAACTGTTTTTT.

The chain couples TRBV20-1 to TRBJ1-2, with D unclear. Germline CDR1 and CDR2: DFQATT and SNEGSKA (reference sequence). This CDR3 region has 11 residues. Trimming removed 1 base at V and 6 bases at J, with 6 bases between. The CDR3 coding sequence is TGCAGTGCTAGAGCACTGGATGGCTACACCTTC. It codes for CSARALDGYTF.

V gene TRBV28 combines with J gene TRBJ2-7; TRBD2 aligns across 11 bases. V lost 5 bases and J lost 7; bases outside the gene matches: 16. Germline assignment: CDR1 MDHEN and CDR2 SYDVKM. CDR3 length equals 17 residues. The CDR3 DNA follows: TGTGCCAGCAGTCCACTAGCGGGGGAGCCTAACGTTGAGGAGCAGTACTTC. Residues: CASSPLAGEPNVEEQYF. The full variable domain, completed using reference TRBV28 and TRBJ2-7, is DVKVTQSSRYLVKRTGEKVFLECVQDMDHENMFWYRQDPGLGLRLIYFSYDVKMKEKGDIPEGYSVSREKKERFSLILESASTNQTSMYLCASSPLAGEPNVEEQYFGPGTRLTVT.

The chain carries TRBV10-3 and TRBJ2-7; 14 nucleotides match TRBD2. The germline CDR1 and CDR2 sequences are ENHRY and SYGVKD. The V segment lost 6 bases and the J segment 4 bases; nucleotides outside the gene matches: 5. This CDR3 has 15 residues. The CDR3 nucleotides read TGTGCCATCAGAGGGACTAGCGGGAGAGGATACGAGCAGTACTTC. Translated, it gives CAIRGTSGRGYEQYF.

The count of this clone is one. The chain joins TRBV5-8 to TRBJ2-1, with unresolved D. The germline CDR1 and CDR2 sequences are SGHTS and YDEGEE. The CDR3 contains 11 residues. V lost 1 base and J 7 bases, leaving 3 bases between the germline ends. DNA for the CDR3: TGTGCCAGCAGCTTGCTAAATGAGCAGTTCTTC. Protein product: CASSLLNEQFF.

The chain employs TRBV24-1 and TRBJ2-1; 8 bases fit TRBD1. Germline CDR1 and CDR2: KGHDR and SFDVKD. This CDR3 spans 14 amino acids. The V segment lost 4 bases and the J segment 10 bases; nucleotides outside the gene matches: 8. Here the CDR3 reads CATSETRGRGEQFF. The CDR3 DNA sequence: TGTGCCACCAGTGAGACCAGGGGGCGTGGCGAGCAGTTCTTC.

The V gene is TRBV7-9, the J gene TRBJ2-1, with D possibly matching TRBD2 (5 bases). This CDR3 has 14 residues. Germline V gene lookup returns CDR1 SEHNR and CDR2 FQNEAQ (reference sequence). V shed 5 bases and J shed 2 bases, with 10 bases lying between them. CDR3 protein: CASSPTGTYNEQFF. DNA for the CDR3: TGTGCCAGCAGCCCGACCGGGACCTACAATGAGCAGTTCTTC. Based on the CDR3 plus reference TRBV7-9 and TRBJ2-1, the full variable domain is DTGVSQNPRHKITKRGQNVTFRCDPISEHNRLYWYRQTLGQGPEFLTYFQNEAQLEKSRLLSDRFSAERPKGSFSTLEIQRTEQGDSAMYLCASSPTGTYNEQFFGPGTRLTVL.

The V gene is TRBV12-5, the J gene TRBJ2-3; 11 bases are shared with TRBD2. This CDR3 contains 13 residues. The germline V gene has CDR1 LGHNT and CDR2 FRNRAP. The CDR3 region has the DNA TGTGCCAGCGCTAGCGGGAGGCCAGATACGCAGTATTTT. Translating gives CASASGRPDTQYF. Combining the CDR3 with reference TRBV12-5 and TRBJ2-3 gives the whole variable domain DARVTQTPRHKVTEMGQEVTMRCQPILGHNTVFWYRQTMMQGLELLAYFRNRAPLDDSGMPKDRFSAEMPDATLATLKIQPSEPRDSAVYFCASASGRPDTQYFGPGTRLTVL.

The DNA of the CDR3 is TGTGCCAGCAGCGTCTCTAGCGGGAGCACAGATACGCAGTATTTT. Its protein product is CASSVSSGSTDTQYF. The chain uses TRBV9 and TRBJ2-3; 8 nucleotides line up with TRBD2. CDR1 is SGDLS and CDR2 is YYNGEE in the germline V gene. The CDR3 is 15 amino acids. With 2 bases clipped from V and 0 bases from J, the junction kept 2 bases outside the gene matches.

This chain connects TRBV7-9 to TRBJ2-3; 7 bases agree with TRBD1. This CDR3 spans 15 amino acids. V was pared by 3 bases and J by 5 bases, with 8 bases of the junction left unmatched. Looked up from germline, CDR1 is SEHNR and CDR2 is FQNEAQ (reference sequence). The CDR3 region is CASSFPTGTKDTQYF. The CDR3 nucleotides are TGTGCCAGCAGCTTTCCGACAGGGACCAAAGATACGCAGTATTTT.